The entry that follows covers one T cell receptor beta chain sequence. Its cognate antigen is unknown. There are 20 residues in the CDR3. The data were produced by immunoSEQ multiplex PCR, yet TCRdb's version contains in-frame clones alone and is incomplete. The sample lists some 1 million clones; around 76% were seen once. The data are from a study of shared clonotypes between healthy human individuals. Study-wide results and limits: Researchers sampled only blood; tissue repertoires likely differ.

V usage is TRBV21-1 and J usage is TRBJ1-4; the table's D call, TRBD1, was not checked against the DNA. TRBV21-1 is flagged as a pseudogene. The specimen was memory CD4+ T cells sorted from blood. Subset specified: CD45RA-negative fraction. This TCR was sampled from a man between 18 and 29 years old in good health. The CDR3: CATPLLFGQLGCGTNEKLFF. Here the CDR3 DNA reads TGTGCCACCCCACTTCTATTCGGACAGTTGGGTTGCGGAACTAATGAAAAACTGTTTTTT.